The entry that follows covers one TCR beta chain sequence. The clone's antigen remains unknown. The record has no base qualities; no much larger clone is one base away. Explained via the paper, the time point label denotes: baseline before first vaccination. Samples from vaccinated people were obtained from the UK trials COV001 and COV002, which included a single-blind randomized controlled phase 2/3 trial of AZD1222 (ChAdOx1 nCoV-19) in healthy adults. Trial participant PBMC samples were collected at day 0 and day 28 after the second dose for TCRbeta chain sequencing. The data were taken from a study of T cell responses to AZD1222 COVID-19 vaccine (dated by TCRdb to the early 2020s). With respect to the entire study: AZD1222 recipients given second doses at about 4 weeks or at about 12 weeks were pooled, since spike-specific TCR depth and breadth were not found to differ between the two schedules. Enrollment into the trials was organized by age into subgroups of 18-55, 56-69 and 70-plus years, and those subgroups contained approximately 160, 26 and 62 TCR-sequenced participants, respectively. TCR sequencing was performed for roughly 240 trial participants, of whom 200 to 210 were given two doses of AZD1222 and some 26 were given two doses of MenACWY control vaccine. The study at large found these results: Only a handful of AZD1222 recipients were SARS-CoV-2 seropositive at baseline, limiting conclusions about previously exposed vaccinees. The 56-69-year group was small, and its depth increase did not reach significance, likely because of low power. The vaccine-associated CD4 TCRs covered the entire spike protein, and the dominant responses fell in regions 160-218 and 743-854. Participants were mostly white British, with more females than males. The authors suggested clonal diversity may have been underestimated. Spike-specific TCR breadth and depth rose significantly after two AZD1222 doses compared with day 0 and with MenACWY recipients. Because no day 14 peak-response samples were available, the repertoires could be characterized only after the peak T cell response. Epitopes outside the regions mutated in the B.1.351 and B.1.1.7 variants were reportedly recognized by nearly half of the unique spike-specific TCRs.

The CDR3 regions of human TCRbeta chains were subjected to immunosequencing. As for how the authors treated the data: Repertoire TCRs were matched against a reference library of SARS-CoV-2-specific TCRs generated with the MIRA antigen-specificity platform. Breadth was defined as the fraction of unique TCRs that were SARS-CoV-2-associated, and depth was defined as the fraction of total T cells that were SARS-CoV-2-associated. Each spike-specific TCR was assigned to its reactive spike region and to a CD4 or CD8 class using the MIRA data. Log10-transformed breadth and depth values were compared by one-way ANOVA with Sidak's multiple comparisons tests. The clones in this table, taken by TCRdb from immuneACCESS, are in-frame only. Not every clone is retained; where verified, under half of the shortfall comes from an unresolved V gene, and the cause of the rest is unknown. V, J and clone size are taken as reported in that table, and D and trimming were inferred from the DNA itself. The sample includes over 110,000 clones, with approximately 90% observed a single time. 5.5% of the sample is held by the ten biggest clonotypes.

The receptor's source is an adult in good health. The sequenced sample was peripheral blood, obtained on day 0 of AZD1222 vaccination.

At the DNA level, the sequence is TGTGCCAGCAGCTTGGGAGGGGACCGTTGGTTCTTC. This is translated as CASSLGGDRWFF. The chain was built from TRBV5-4 and TRBJ2-1; the D element might be TRBD1 or TRBD2, as each aligns at 5 bases. Based on the germline V gene (reference sequence), the CDR1 and CDR2 sequences are SGHNT and YYREEE. From cysteine to phenylalanine, the CDR3 is 12 amino acids long. Of all the DNA, just the CDR3 is kept, 36 bases in frame from base 1. V drops 0 bases and J drops 15 bases, leaving 13 bases in between.